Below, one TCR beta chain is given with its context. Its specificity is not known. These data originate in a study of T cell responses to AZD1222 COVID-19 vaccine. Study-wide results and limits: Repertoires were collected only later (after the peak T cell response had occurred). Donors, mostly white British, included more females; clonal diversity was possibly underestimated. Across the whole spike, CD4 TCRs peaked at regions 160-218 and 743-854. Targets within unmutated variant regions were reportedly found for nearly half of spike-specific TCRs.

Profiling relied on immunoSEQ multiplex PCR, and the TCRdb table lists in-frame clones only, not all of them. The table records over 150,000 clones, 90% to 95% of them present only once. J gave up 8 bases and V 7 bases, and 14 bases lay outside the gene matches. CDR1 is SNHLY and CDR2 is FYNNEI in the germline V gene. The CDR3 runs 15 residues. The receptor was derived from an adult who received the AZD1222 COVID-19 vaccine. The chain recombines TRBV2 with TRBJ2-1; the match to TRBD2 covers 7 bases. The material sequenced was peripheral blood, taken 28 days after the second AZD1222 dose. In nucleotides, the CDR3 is TGTGCCAGCATCATAGCGGGCAAGCCTTATCATGAGCAGTTCTTC. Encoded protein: CASIIAGKPYHEQFF.